This T cell receptor beta chain was sequenced during a study of beta chain features in type 1 diabetes. Study-wide results and limits: Insertions at VDJ junctions were less frequent in type 1 diabetes patients. These patients also deleted more nucleotides at the same junctions. Researchers reported that naive, central memory and Treg TCRB repertoires appeared more similar in patients than in healthy donors.

On average, the one heparinised blood draw given by each donor was approximately 120 mL. All of the sorted populations showed purity greater than 95%. About this clone: Its antigen remains unidentified.

All of the isolated RNA was reverse transcribed, so expressed TCRB transcripts were sequenced. Here immunoSEQ multiplex PCR was the method, and the copy in TCRdb shows in-frame clones only, minus some. The table lists approximately 140,000 clones, 40% to 60% of them singletons, with under 0.45% in the top ten. V lost 2 bases to trimming and J lost 4 bases; unmatched junction nucleotides: 6. CDR3 length: 16 amino acids. Germline V gene lookup returns CDR1 LGHNA and CDR2 YNFKEQ. This receptor was obtained from a man aged 18 to 35 in good health. Sequences were obtained from Tregs from blood. V is TRBV4-2 and J is TRBJ2-2; 8 bases line up with TRBD1. CDR3 region: CASSQRQGTGTGELFF. The DNA for the CDR3 is TGTGCCAGCAGCCAACGACAGGGGACGGGCACCGGGGAGCTGTTTTTT.